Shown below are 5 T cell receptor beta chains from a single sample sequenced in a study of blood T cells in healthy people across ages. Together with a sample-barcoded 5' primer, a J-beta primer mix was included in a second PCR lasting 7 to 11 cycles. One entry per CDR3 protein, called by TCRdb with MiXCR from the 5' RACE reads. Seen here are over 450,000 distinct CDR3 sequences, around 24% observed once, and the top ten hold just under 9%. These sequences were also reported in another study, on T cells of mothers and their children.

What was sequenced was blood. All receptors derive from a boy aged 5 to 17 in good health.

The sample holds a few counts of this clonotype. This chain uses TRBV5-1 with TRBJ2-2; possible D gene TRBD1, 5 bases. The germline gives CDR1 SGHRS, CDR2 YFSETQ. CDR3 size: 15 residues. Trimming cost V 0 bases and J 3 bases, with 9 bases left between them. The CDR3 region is CASSLGIGDTGELFF. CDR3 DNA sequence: TGCGCCAGCAGCTTGGGAATAGGGGACACCGGGGAGCTGTTTTTT.

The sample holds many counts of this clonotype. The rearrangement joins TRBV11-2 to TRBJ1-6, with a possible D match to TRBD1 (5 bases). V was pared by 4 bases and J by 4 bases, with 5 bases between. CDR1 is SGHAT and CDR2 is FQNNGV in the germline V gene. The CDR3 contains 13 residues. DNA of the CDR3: TGTGCCAGCAGCTCAGGGTATAATTCACCCCTCCACTTT. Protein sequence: CASSSGYNSPLHF. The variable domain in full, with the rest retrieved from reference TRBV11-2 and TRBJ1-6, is EAGVAQSPRYKIIEKRQSVAFWCNPISGHATLYWYQQILGQGPKLLIQFQNNGVVDDSQLPKDRFSAERLKGVDSTLKIQPAKLEDSAVYLCASSSGYNSPLHFGNGTRLTVT.

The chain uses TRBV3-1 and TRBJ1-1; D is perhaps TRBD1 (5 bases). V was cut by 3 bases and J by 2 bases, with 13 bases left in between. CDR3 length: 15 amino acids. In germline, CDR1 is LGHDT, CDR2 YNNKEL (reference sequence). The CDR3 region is CASSQGGAANTEAFF. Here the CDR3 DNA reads TGTGCCAGCAGCCAGGGAGGGGCAGCCAACACTGAAGCTTTCTTT.

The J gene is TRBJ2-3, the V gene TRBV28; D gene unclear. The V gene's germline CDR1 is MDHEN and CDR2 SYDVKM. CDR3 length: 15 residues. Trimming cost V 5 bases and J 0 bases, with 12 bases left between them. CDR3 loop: CASSPQQSSTDTQYF. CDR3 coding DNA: TGTGCCAGCAGTCCACAACAGTCGAGCACAGATACGCAGTATTTT.

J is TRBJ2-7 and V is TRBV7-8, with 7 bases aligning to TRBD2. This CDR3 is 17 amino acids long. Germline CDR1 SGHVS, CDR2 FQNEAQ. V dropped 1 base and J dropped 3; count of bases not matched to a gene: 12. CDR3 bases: TGTGCCAGCAGCTTAGGAACCGGACAACGGGAGGTCTACGAGCAGTACTTC. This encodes CASSLGTGQREVYEQYF.